Shown below are 9 T cell receptor beta chains from a single sample sequenced in a study of monozygotic twins with inflammatory bowel disease. TCRdb reprocessed the 5' RACE reads, keeping one entry per CDR3 protein, no DNA. The repertoire table contains about 300,000 distinct CDR3 sequences. Sequenced: blood. All receptors derive from a human donor with ulcerative colitis or Crohn's disease, or a healthy co-twin of an affected twin (not recorded which).

This sequence joins TRBV24-1 and TRBJ1-1. The V gene's germline CDR1 is KGHDR and CDR2 SFDVKD. The CDR3 has 12 residues. CDR3 sequence reads: CATSDRNTEAFF.

The V call is TRBV7-2, the J call TRBJ2-7; no DNA is available, so the TRBD2 call from TCRdb remains unchecked. The CDR3 loop spans 15 amino acids. CDR1 and CDR2 (germline): SGHTA, FQGNSA. CDR3 protein: CASSWTSSGSYEQYF.

The chain is built from TRBV20-1 and TRBJ2-4; the TRBD2 assignment by TCRdb is unverifiable without DNA. Looked up from germline, CDR1 is DFQATT and CDR2 is SNEGSKA (reference sequence). This CDR3 is built from 15 residues. The CDR3 sequence: CSAGLAGWAKNIQYF.

The chain carries TRBV19 and TRBJ2-1; the D call of TRBD2 rests on TCRdb alone, since no DNA is present to check it. This CDR3 has 15 residues. Germline assignment: CDR1 LNHDA and CDR2 SQIVND (reference sequence). CDR3 residues: CASTPGTSAYNEQFF.

V gene TRBV20-1 combines with J gene TRBJ1-5. The length of the CDR3 is 17 residues. The germline V gene encodes CDR1 DFQATT and CDR2 SNEGSKA (reference sequence). CDR3 amino acids: CSANDQTDLYSNQPQHF.

This sequence joins TRBV12-3 or TRBV12-4 and TRBJ2-3. This CDR3 region has 17 residues. CDR3 sequence reads: CASSPERTKGITDTQYF.

The chain couples TRBV6-1 to TRBJ2-5; TCRdb lists TRBD1, though no DNA is available to test this call. CDR3 length: 16 residues. Germline CDR1 reads MNHNS; CDR2 reads SASEGT. CDR3 region: CASNGWARQGRETQYF.

V is TRBV27 and J is TRBJ1-2. Looked up from germline, CDR1 is MNHEY and CDR2 is SMNVEV (reference sequence). The CDR3 runs to 13 residues. CDR3 amino acids: CASSPSVNYGYTF.

The J gene is TRBJ2-5, the V gene TRBV11-2. Germline loops: CDR1 SGHAT, CDR2 FQNNGV. The CDR3 is made up of 15 amino acids. The CDR3 reads CASSLDPGMIETQYF.